The sequence of this T cell receptor beta chain was determined in a study of T-cell memory formation after mild COVID-19 (dated by TCRdb to the early 2020s). A note on the overall study: Most TCR sequence clusters were specific to one of the two donors. Two young, previously healthy adult volunteers made up the cohort, one male and one female. T-cell clones expanding and contracting after mild COVID-19 in two donors were tracked by longitudinal TCRalpha and TCRbeta repertoire sequencing.

PBMCs were isolated by Ficoll-Paque density gradient centrifugation. As regards this clonotype: The antigen it binds to is not known. No per-base quality is available; no much larger clone lies one base away.

Trimming takes 1 base off V and 3 bases off J; junction bases not matched to a gene: 1. The CDR3 runs 14 amino acids, cysteine and phenylalanine included. The read is trimmed to its CDR3 DNA, 42 bases read in frame from base 1. Via the germline V gene, CDR1 is SGHTA and CDR2 FQGNSA. Points the paper makes about the study in general: Clones contracting from day 15 to 85 had balanced CD4/CD8 phenotypes, while a second wave expanding from day 15 to 37 was biased towards CD4+. Contracting CD4+ clones appeared mostly in the CM and EM memory subsets, whereas CD8+ clones were enriched in EMRA. The study included only a couple of mild cases, and larger cohorts that include severe cases with pre-infection samples were judged to be necessary. The detection of some responding clones in pre-infection memory suggests that pre-existing cross-reactive memory T cells joined the SARS-CoV-2 response. SARS-CoV-2 specificity of the second-wave clones peaking on day 37 was not confirmed.

Sequencing took place on an Illumina NovaSeq 6000. Using 5'RACE with constant-segment primers, TCRalpha and TCRbeta cDNA libraries were constructed, with sample barcodes and unique molecular identifiers added in the process. Trizol reagent was used to extract RNA from every sample. Libraries were amplified in two PCR steps, with a second sample barcode and Illumina TruSeq adapters added in the second step. Sequencing of libraries was performed on an Illumina NovaSeq with 2 x 150 bp paired-end reads. As for how the authors treated the data: With migec v1.2.7, reads were demultiplexed and then collapsed into UMI-guided consensus sequences. Using mixcr v2.1.11, UMI consensuses were aligned to TRA and TRB V and J templates and then assembled into clonotypes. Clonotypes were classified as expanded or contracted when called significant by both edgeR and NoisET, with noise models trained on biological replicates. For edgeR calls, the cutoffs were a false discovery rate-adjusted p below 0.01 and a log2 fold-change threshold of 1. As an exploratory analysis of dynamics, max-normalized trajectories of the 1000 most abundant clonotypes were examined with PCA combined with hierarchical clustering. Separately sequenced CD4+ and CD8+ repertoires were used to assign a CD4 or CD8 phenotype to each responding clone. The public reads were run again by TCRdb, first through fastp at Q25 and then through MiXCR, and only productive beta chains were kept. All rows with the same CDR3 protein become a single entry with the most common DNA and genes. TCRdb, not the original authors, processed these V and J calls. This sample holds roughly 370,000 distinct CDR3 sequences; 16% were observed only once. The top ten hold approximately 21% of the sample.

This clonotype originated in a man between 18 and 29 years old who had mild COVID-19 (a few samples of this study predate the infection). The sample titles of this study are shuffled in the database, so cell type and time point are left out; the donor was told from shared clones. The sequencing input was PBMCs or a T cell subset sorted from them (not recorded which). The rearranged segments are TRBV7-2 and TRBJ2-7, and 9 junction bases match TRBD2. Here the CDR3 is given as CASSLVAGDYEQYF. In nucleotides, the sequence is TGTGCCAGCAGCTTAGTAGCGGGAGACTACGAGCAGTACTTC.